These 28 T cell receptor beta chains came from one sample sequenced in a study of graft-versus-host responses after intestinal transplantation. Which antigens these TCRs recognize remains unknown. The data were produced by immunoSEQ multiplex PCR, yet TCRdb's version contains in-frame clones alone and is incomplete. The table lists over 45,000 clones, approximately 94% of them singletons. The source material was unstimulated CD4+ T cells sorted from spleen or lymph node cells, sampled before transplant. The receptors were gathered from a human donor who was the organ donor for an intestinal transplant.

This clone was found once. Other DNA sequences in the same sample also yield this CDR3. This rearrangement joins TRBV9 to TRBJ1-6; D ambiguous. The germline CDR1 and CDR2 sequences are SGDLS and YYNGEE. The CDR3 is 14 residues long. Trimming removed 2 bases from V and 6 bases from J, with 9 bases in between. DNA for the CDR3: TGTGCCAGCAGCGTGGACGGACCTAATTCACCCCTCCACTTT. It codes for CASSVDGPNSPLHF. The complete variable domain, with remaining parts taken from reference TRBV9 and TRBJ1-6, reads DSGVTQTPKHLITATGQRVTLRCSPRSGDLSVYWYQQSLDQGLQFLIQYYNGEERAKGNILERFSAQQFPDLHSELNLSSLELGDSALYFCASSVDGPNSPLHFGNGTRLTVT.

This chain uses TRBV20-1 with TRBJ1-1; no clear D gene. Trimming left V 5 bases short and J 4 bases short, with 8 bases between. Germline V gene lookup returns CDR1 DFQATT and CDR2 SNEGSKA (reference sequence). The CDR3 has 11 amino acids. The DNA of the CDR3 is TGCAGTGCTCCCCGACCCACTGAAGCTTTCTTT. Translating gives CSAPRPTEAFF.

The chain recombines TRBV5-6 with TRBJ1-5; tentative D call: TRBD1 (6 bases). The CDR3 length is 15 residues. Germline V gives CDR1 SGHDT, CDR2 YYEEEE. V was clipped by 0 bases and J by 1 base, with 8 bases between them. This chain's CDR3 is CASSLETGSNQPQHF. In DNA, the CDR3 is TGTGCCAGCAGCTTGGAGACAGGAAGCAATCAGCCCCAGCATTTT.

CDR3 region: CASSEGSRSRGWNQPQHF. The CDR3 DNA sequence: TGTGCCAGCAGTGAAGGGTCGCGGTCCAGGGGTTGGAATCAGCCCCAGCATTTT. The chain is built from TRBV6-1 and TRBJ1-5, with D maybe TRBD1 (6 bases). This CDR3 has 18 residues. Germline V gene lookup returns CDR1 MNHNS and CDR2 SASEGT. The V end lost 1 base, the J end lost 4 bases, and 20 bases lay between the germline ends.

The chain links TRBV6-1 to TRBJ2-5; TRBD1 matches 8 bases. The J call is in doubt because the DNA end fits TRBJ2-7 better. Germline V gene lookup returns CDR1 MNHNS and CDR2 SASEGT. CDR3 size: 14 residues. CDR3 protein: CASSLDRGPYEQYF. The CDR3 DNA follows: TGTGCCAGCAGTTTAGACAGGGGCCCTTACGAGCAGTACTTC.

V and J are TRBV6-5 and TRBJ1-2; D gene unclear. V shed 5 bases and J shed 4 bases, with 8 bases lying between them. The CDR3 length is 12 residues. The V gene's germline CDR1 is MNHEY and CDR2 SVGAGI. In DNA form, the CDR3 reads TGTGCCAGCAGTGAAGTGGCCTATGGCTACACCTTC. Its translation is CASSEVAYGYTF.

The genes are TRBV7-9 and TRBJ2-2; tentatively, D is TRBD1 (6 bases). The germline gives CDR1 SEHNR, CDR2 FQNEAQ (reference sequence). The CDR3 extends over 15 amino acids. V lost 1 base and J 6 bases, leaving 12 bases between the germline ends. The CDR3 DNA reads TGTGCCAGCAGCTTAGGAGACAGGTTCGCCGGGGAGCTGTTTTTT. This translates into CASSLGDRFAGELFF.

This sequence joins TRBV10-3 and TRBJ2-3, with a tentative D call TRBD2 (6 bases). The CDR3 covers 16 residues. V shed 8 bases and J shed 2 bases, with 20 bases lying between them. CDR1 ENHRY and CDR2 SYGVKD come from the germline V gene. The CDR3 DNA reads TGTGCCATCTCAGGAGGGGCAGTCGGGGCCACAGATACGCAGTATTTT. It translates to CAISGGAVGATDTQYF.

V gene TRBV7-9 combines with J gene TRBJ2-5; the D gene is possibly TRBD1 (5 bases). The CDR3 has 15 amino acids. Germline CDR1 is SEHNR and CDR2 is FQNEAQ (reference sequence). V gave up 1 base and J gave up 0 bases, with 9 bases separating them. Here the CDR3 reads CASSLGTLYQETQYF. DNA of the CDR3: TGTGCCAGCAGCTTAGGGACACTGTACCAAGAGACCCAGTACTTC.

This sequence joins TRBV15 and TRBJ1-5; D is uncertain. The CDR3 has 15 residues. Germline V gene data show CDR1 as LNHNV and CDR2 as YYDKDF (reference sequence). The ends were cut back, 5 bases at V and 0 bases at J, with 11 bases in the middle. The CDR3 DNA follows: TGTGCCACCAGCCAGGAGACGTATAGCAATCAGCCCCAGCATTTT. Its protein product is CATSQETYSNQPQHF.

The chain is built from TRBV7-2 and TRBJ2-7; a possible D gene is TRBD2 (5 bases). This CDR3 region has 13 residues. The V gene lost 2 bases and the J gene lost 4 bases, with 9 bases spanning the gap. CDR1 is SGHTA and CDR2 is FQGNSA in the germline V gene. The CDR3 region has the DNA TGTGCCAGCAGCTTAAGTCGGGAATACGAGCAGTACTTC. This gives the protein CASSLSREYEQYF. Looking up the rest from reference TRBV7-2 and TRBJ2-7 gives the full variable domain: GAGVSQSPSNKVTEKGKDVELRCDPISGHTALYWYRQSLGQGLEFLIYFQGNSAPDKSGLPSDRFSAERTGGSVSTLTIQRTQQEDSAVYLCASSLSREYEQYFGPGTRLTVT.

CDR3 sequence: CASNQGWDGYTF. DNA for the CDR3: TGTGCCAGTAACCAGGGATGGGATGGCTACACCTTC. V gene TRBV19 combines with J gene TRBJ1-2, with a tentative D call TRBD1 (5 bases). This CDR3 has 12 residues. The germline CDR1 and CDR2 sequences are LNHDA and SQIVND (reference sequence). Trimming removed 7 bases from V and 6 bases from J, with 12 bases in between.

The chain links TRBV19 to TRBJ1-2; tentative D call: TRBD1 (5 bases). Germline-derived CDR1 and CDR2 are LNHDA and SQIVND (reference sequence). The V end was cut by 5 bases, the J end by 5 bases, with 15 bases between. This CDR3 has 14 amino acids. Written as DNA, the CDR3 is TGTGCCAGTAGTGTTACCAGGGTCGATTATGGCTACACCTTC. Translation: CASSVTRVDYGYTF.

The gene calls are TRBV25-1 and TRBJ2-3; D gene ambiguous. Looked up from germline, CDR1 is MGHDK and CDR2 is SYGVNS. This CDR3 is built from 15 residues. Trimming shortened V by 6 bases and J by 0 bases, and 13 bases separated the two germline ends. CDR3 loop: CASSPRVASTDTQYF. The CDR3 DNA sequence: TGTGCCAGCAGCCCCCGGGTGGCTAGCACAGATACGCAGTATTTT.

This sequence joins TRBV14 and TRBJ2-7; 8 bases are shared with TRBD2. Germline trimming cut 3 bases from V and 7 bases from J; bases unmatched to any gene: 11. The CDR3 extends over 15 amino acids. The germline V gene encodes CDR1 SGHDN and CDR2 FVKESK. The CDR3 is CASSHKRGGQREQYF. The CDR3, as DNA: TGTGCCAGCAGCCATAAACGGGGGGGCCAACGGGAGCAGTACTTC.

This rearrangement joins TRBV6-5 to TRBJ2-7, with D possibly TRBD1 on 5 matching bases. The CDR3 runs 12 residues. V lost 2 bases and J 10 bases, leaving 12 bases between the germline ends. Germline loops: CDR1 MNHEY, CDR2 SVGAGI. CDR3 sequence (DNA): TGTGCCAGCAGTTACAGGGGTGGGGAACAGTACTTC. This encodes CASSYRGGEQYF.

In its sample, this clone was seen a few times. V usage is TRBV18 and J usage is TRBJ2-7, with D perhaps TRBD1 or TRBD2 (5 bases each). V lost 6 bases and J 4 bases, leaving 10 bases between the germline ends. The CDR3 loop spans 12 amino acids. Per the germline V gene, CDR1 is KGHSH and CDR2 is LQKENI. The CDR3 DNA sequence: TGTGCCAGCTCCGGGGCGGAATACGAGCAGTACTTC. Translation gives CASSGAEYEQYF.

The CDR3 sequence: CASSLGPYQPQHF. The CDR3 DNA sequence: TGTGCCAGCAGCTTAGGGCCCTATCAGCCCCAGCATTTT. This chain joins TRBV7-2 and TRBJ1-5; D is undetermined. Trimming left V 1 base short and J 5 bases short, with 6 bases between. Per germline, CDR1 SGHTA and CDR2 FQGNSA. The CDR3 loop spans 13 amino acids.

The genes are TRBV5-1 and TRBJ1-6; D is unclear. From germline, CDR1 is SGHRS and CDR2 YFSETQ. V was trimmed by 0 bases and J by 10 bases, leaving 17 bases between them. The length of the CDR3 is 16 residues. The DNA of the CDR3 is TGCGCCAGCAGCTTGGCAGTGAATGGGAACAGATCACCCCTCCACTTT. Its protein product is CASSLAVNGNRSPLHF. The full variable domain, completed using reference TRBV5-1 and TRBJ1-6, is KAGVTQTPRYLIKTRGQQVTLSCSPISGHRSVSWYQQTPGQGLQFLFEYFSETQRNKGNFPGRFSGRQFSNSRSEMNVSTLELGDSALYLCASSLAVNGNRSPLHFGNGTRLTVT.

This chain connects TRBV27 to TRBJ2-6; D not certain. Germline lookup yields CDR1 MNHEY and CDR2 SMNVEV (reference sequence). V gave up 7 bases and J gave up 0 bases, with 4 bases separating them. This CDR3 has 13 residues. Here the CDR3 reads CASTNSGANVLTF. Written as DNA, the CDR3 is TGTGCCAGCACCAACTCTGGGGCCAACGTCCTGACTTTC. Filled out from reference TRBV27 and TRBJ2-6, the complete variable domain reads EAQVTQNPRYLITVTGKKLTVTCSQNMNHEYMSWYRQDPGLGLRQIYYSMNVEVTDKGDVPEGYKVSRKEKRNFPLILESPSPNQTSLYFCASTNSGANVLTFGAGSRLTVL.

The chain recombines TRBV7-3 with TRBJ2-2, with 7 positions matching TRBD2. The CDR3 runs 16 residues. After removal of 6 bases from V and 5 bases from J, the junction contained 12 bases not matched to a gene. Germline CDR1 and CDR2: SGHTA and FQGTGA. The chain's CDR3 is CASRPGGKGKTGELFF. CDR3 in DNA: TGTGCCAGCAGGCCCGGGGGGAAAGGAAAGACCGGGGAGCTGTTTTTT. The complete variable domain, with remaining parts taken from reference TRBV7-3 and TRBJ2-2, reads GAGVSQTPSNKVTEKGKYVELRCDPISGHTALYWYRQSLGQGPEFLIYFQGTGAADDSGLPNDRFFAVRPEGSVSTLKIQRTERGDSAVYLCASRPGGKGKTGELFFGEGSRLTVL.

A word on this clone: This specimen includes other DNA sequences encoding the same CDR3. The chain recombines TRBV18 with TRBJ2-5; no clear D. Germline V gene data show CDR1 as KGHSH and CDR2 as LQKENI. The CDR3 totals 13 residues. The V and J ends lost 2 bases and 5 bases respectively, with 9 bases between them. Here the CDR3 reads CASSPGTRETQYF. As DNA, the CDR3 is TGTGCCAGCTCACCAGGAACCCGGGAGACCCAGTACTTC.

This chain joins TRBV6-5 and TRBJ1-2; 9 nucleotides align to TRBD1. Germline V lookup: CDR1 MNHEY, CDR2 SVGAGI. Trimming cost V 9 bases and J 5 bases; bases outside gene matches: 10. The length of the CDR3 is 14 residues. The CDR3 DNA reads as TGTGCCAGTCGGGGATGGGACAGGGATTATGGCTACACCTTC. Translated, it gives CASRGWDRDYGYTF.

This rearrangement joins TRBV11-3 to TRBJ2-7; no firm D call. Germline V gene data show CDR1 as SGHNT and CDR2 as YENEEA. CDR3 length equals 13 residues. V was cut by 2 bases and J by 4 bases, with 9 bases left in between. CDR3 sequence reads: CASSLRPGYEQYF. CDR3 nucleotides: TGTGCCAGCAGCTTAAGGCCGGGTTACGAGCAGTACTTC.

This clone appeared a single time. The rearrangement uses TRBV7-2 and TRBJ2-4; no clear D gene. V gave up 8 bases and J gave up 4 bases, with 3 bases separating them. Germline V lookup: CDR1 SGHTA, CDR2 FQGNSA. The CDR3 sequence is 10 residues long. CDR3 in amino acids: CASGKNIQYF. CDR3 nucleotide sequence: TGTGCCAGCGGTAAAAACATTCAGTACTTC.

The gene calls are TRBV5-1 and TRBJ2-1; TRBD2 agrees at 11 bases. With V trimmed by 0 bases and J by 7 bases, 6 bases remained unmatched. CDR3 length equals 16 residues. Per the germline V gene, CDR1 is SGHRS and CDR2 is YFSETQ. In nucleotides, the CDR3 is TGCGCCAGCAGCTTGGCTAGCGGGGGGCCGCGGAATGAGCAGTTCTTC. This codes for CASSLASGGPRNEQFF.

The CDR3 sequence is CASSQTGGDETQYF. CDR3 coding DNA: TGTGCCAGCTCACAAACAGGGGGGGACGAGACCCAGTACTTC. The chain couples TRBV18 to TRBJ2-5; a weak D match, TRBD1 (8 bases). Trimming pared 4 bases from V and 5 bases from J, leaving 14 bases between. The CDR3 is 14 residues long. CDR1 and CDR2 (germline): KGHSH, LQKENI.

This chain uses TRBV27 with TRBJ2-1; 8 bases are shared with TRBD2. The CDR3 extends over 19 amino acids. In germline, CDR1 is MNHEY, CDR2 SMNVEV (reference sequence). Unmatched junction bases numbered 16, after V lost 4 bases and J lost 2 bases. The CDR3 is CASSSQGRTRLAPYNEQFF. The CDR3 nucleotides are TGTGCCAGCAGTTCCCAAGGGAGAACCAGACTAGCGCCCTACAATGAGCAGTTCTTC.